The clone carrying this T cell receptor (beta chain) has more than one count but fewer than ten. The data derive from a study of blood T cell repertoires in COVID-19. The CDR3 consists of 13 residues. The method was immunoSEQ multiplex PCR; TCRdb's version includes in-frame clones alone and lacks a portion of them. The table has more than 150,000 clones, around nine tenths seen once; the top ten hold 2.7%. This clonotype was obtained from a man aged 35-49 years with active or convalescent COVID-19. The chain is built from TRBV21-1 and TRBJ1-2; no check of the table's D call, TRBD1, against the DNA was made. TRBV21-1 is a pseudogene. Sequencing input: peripheral blood. CDR3 region: CASRRGYLYGYTF. Written as DNA, the CDR3 is TGTGCCAGCAGAAGGGGGTATCTCTATGGCTACACCTTC.